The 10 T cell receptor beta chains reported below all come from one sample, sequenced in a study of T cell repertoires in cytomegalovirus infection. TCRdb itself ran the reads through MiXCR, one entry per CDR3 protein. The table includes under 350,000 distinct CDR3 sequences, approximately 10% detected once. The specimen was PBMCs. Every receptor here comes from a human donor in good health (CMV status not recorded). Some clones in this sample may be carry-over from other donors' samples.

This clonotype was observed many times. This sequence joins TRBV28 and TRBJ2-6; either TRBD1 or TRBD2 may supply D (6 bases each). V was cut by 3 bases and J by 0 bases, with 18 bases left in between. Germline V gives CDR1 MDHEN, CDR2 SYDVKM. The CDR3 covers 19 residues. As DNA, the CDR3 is TGTGCCAGCAGTTTGGTCCTTAAGTCGGGGGCCTCTGGGGCCAACGTCCTGACTTTC. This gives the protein CASSLVLKSGASGANVLTF.

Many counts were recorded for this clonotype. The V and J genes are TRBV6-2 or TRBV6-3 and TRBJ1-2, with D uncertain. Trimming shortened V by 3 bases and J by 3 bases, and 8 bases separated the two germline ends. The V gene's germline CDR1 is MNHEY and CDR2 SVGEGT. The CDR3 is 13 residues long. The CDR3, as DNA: TGTGCCAGCAGTTATCGCGCAGACTATGGCTACACCTTC. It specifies CASSYRADYGYTF.

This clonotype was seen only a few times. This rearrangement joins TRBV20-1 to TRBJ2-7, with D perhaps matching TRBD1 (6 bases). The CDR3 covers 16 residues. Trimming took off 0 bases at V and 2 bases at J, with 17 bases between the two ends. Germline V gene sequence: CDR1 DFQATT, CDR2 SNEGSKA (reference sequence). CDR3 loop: CSARDLAGARTYEQYF. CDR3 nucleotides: TGCAGTGCTAGAGATCTGGCAGGGGCGAGGACCTACGAGCAGTACTTC.

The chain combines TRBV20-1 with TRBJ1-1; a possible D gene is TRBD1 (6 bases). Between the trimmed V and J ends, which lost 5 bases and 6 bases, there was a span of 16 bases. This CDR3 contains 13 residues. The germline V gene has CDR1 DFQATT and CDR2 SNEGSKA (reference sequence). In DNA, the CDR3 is TGCAGTGCTCCCAGGGGATGGTATCCTGAAGCTTTCTTT. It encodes CSAPRGWYPEAFF.

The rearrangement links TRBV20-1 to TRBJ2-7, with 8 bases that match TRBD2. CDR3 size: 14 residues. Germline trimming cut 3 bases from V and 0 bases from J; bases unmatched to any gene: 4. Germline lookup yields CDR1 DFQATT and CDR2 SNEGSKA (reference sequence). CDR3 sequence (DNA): TGCAGTGCTAGGTGGGGGACTAGCTCCTACGAGCAGTACGTC. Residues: CSARWGTSSYEQYV.

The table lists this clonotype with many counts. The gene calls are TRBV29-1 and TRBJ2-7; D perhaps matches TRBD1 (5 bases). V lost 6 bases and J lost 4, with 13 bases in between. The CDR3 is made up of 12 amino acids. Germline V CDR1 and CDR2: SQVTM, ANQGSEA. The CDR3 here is CSVIATAYEQYV. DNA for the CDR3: TGCAGCGTCATTGCGACAGCTTACGAGCAGTACGTC.

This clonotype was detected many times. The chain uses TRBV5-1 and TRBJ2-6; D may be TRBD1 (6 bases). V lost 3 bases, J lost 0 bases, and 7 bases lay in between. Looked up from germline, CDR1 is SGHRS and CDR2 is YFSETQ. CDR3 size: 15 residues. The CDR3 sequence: CASSWTASGANVLTF. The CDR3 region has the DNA TGCGCCAGCAGCTGGACAGCCTCTGGGGCCAACGTCCTGACTTTC.

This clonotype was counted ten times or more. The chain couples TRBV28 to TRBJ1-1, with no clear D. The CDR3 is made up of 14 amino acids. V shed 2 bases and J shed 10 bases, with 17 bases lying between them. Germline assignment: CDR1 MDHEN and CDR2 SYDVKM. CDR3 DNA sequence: TGTGCCAGCAGTTTAAGTGAAAAATGGCAACGAGCTTTCTTT. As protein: CASSLSEKWQRAFF. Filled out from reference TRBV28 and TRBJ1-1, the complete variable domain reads DVKVTQSSRYLVKRTGEKVFLECVQDMDHENMFWYRQDPGLGLRLIYFSYDVKMKEKGDIPEGYSVSREKKERFSLILESASTNQTSMYLCASSLSEKWQRAFFGQGTRLTVV.

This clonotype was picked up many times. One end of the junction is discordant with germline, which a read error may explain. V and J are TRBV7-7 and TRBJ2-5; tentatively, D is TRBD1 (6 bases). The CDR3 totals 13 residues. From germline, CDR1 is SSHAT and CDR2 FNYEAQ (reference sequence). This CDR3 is CASSLDRKETQYF. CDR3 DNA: TGTGCTAGCAGCTTGGACAGAAAAGAGACCCAGTACTTC.

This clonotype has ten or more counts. CDR3: CASSVDQNSGANVLTF. DNA for the CDR3: TGTGCCAGCAGCGTAGACCAAAACTCTGGGGCCAACGTCCTGACTTTC. The gene calls are TRBV9 and TRBJ2-6; no clear D. V was pared by 0 bases and J by 0 bases, with 7 bases between. The CDR3 sequence is 16 residues long. Germline-derived CDR1 and CDR2 are SGDLS and YYNGEE.